One sample yielded the 20 T cell receptor beta chains listed below, sequenced in a study of cytomegalovirus exposure and HLA in healthy donors. PCR amplification relied on 60 Vbeta primers (plus 13 Jbeta primers). The protocol was immunoSEQ multiplex PCR, while the TCRdb copy is restricted to in-frame clones and leaves out a portion. The table includes about 180,000 clones, over 80% detected once. Sequenced material: PBMCs. These TCRs come from a girl aged 5-17 years in good health and CMV-seropositive.

Only a few counts were recorded for this clone. CDR3 coding DNA: TGTGCCAGCAGTGGTGGGACAGGGAGCAATCAGCCCCAGCATTTT. Encoded protein: CASSGGTGSNQPQHF. The chain links TRBV2 to TRBJ1-5; TRBD1 agrees at 9 bases. CDR1 and CDR2 from the germline V gene are SNHLY and FYNNEI. The CDR3 length is 15 residues. V trimming: 4 bases; J trimming: 1 base; junction bases outside the gene matches: 2.

This chain connects TRBV6-1 to TRBJ2-2, with 13 positions matching TRBD2. The junction had 8 bases not matched to a gene; V was cut back by 10 bases and J by 6 bases. Germline loops: CDR1 MNHNS, CDR2 SASEGT. This CDR3 contains 15 residues. CDR3 loop: CATNPGLAGPGELFF. CDR3 DNA: TGTGCCACCAACCCGGGACTAGCGGGGCCCGGGGAGCTGTTTTTT.

The CDR3 protein is CASSRSPGENQPQHF. CDR3 DNA sequence: TGTGCCAGTAGTAGGTCTCCAGGGGAGAATCAGCCCCAGCATTTT. V gene TRBV19 combines with J gene TRBJ1-5, with D perhaps TRBD1 (6 bases). The V end was cut by 4 bases, the J end by 4 bases, with 14 bases between. Per the germline V gene, CDR1 is LNHDA and CDR2 is SQIVND (reference sequence). The CDR3 extends over 15 amino acids.

The chain recombines TRBV9 with TRBJ1-4; D is possibly TRBD1 (5 bases). The CDR3 is 13 amino acids. V was cut by 3 bases and J by 6 bases, with 9 bases left in between. Germline-derived CDR1 and CDR2 are SGDLS and YYNGEE. Here the CDR3 DNA reads TGTGCCAGCAGCGAGTGGGGGGATGAAAAACTGTTTTTT. Translated: CASSEWGDEKLFF.

This sequence joins TRBV15 and TRBJ1-1, with D possibly matching TRBD1 (6 bases). V was shortened by 0 bases and J by 1 base, with 12 bases between the two germline ends. CDR3 length equals 16 residues. Germline V lookup: CDR1 LNHNV, CDR2 YYDKDF (reference sequence). CDR3 sequence reads: CATSRDPGQPNTEAFF. The DNA for the CDR3 is TGTGCCACCAGCAGAGATCCAGGACAGCCGAACACTGAAGCTTTCTTT.

This clone appeared once. The chain couples TRBV6-5 to TRBJ2-5, with TRBD2 matching over 9 bases. V dropped 6 bases and J dropped 5; count of bases not matched to a gene: 1. The CDR3 runs 12 residues. CDR1 is MNHEY and CDR2 is SVGAGI in the germline V gene. The CDR3 reads CASRREGETQYF. In DNA, the CDR3 is TGTGCCAGCAGGCGGGAGGGGGAGACCCAGTACTTC.

The chain recombines TRBV10-3 with TRBJ1-1; 9 positions agree with TRBD1. Germline values: CDR1 ENHRY, CDR2 SYGVKD. V dropped 6 bases and J dropped 3; count of bases not matched to a gene: 5. The CDR3 runs 14 residues. CDR3: CAISSTGGDTEAFF. CDR3 nucleotide sequence: TGTGCCATCAGCTCGACAGGGGGGGACACTGAAGCTTTCTTT.

The rearrangement links TRBV2 to TRBJ1-1; D is uncertain. CDR3 size: 14 residues. Germline assignment: CDR1 SNHLY and CDR2 FYNNEI. V was pared by 0 bases and J by 1 base, with 6 bases between. The CDR3 DNA reads as TGTGCCAGCAGTGAAGCGGGAGGGAACACTGAAGCTTTCTTT. This encodes CASSEAGGNTEAFF.

This chain uses TRBV19 with TRBJ1-5, with D possibly TRBD1 on 6 matching bases. This CDR3 region has 13 residues. With 9 bases removed from V and 3 bases from J, the gap between germline ends came to 12 bases. CDR1 LNHDA and CDR2 SQIVND come from the germline V gene (reference sequence). The CDR3 loop is CASRDRSNQPQHF. CDR3 nucleotide sequence: TGTGCCAGCAGAGACAGGTCCAATCAGCCCCAGCATTTT.

The gene calls are TRBV5-1 and TRBJ2-7, with D unresolved. This CDR3 region has 16 residues. Trimming took off 0 bases at V and 0 bases at J, with 13 bases between the two ends. Germline V gene sequence: CDR1 SGHRS, CDR2 YFSETQ. The CDR3 nucleotides are TGCGCCAGCAGCTTGGCCGTGCAGGCGTACTCCTACGAGCAGTACTTC. Encoded protein: CASSLAVQAYSYEQYF.

V usage is TRBV6-5 and J usage is TRBJ2-1; D perhaps matches TRBD2 (5 bases). Germline CDR1 is MNHEY and CDR2 is SVGAGI. V lost 0 bases, J lost 14 bases, and 11 bases lay in between. The CDR3 covers 12 residues. The CDR3 region is CASSYSQDLEFF. The CDR3 DNA follows: TGTGCCAGCAGTTACTCGCAGGACTTAGAGTTCTTC.

The chain couples TRBV27 to TRBJ2-1; D gene uncertain. In germline, CDR1 is MNHEY, CDR2 SMNVEV (reference sequence). V lost 5 bases, J lost 0 bases, and 11 bases lay in between. This CDR3 has 15 amino acids. The CDR3 region has the DNA TGTGCCAGCAGTGATGACTTTAGCTCCTACAATGAGCAGTTCTTC. Its protein is CASSDDFSSYNEQFF.

The chain combines TRBV19 with TRBJ2-7, with a weak D call TRBD2 (6 bases). Trimming took off 7 bases at V and 3 bases at J, with 19 bases between the two ends. Germline loops: CDR1 LNHDA, CDR2 SQIVND (reference sequence). The CDR3 is 15 residues long. The CDR3 spells CASTLACGTFYEQYF. For the CDR3, the DNA is TGTGCCAGTACTCTCGCTTGCGGGACCTTCTACGAGCAGTACTTC.

V and J are TRBV5-1 and TRBJ2-2; TRBD1 matches at 11 bases. The germline CDR1 and CDR2 sequences are SGHRS and YFSETQ. V shed 6 bases, J shed 7 bases, and the junction held 11 bases outside the gene matches. The CDR3 contains 16 residues. This CDR3 reads CASIFRGQGAGGELFF. The CDR3 DNA reads TGCGCCAGCATTTTCCGTGGACAGGGGGCCGGCGGGGAGCTGTTTTTT.

The rearrangement joins TRBV7-9 to TRBJ2-5, with a tentative D call TRBD2 (5 bases). This CDR3 has 15 amino acids. Between the trimmed V and J ends, which lost 1 base and 4 bases, there was a span of 13 bases. Germline CDR1 is SEHNR and CDR2 is FQNEAQ (reference sequence). CDR3 loop: CASSLDGVTRETQYF. The CDR3 coding sequence is TGTGCCAGCAGCTTAGATGGGGTTACTAGAGAGACCCAGTACTTC.

This clone has just one count. The V gene is TRBV19, the J gene TRBJ2-7; 10 bases are shared with TRBD1. The CDR3 spans 12 residues. CDR1 is LNHDA, CDR2 SQIVND, per germline (reference sequence). V lost 5 bases, J lost 5 bases, and 0 bases stayed unmatched. The CDR3 coding sequence is TGTGCCAGTAGTGGGACAGGGGACGAGCAGTACTTC. It is translated as CASSGTGDEQYF.

The rearrangement uses TRBV19 and TRBJ2-4, with TRBD1 identical over 7 bases. CDR1 is LNHDA and CDR2 is SQIVND in the germline V gene (reference sequence). The J segment lost 1 base and the V segment lost 5 bases, leaving 14 bases of the junction unmatched. The CDR3 sequence is 18 residues long. The CDR3 spells CASSPPPGQMAAKNIQYF. The CDR3 bases are TGTGCCAGTAGTCCGCCACCGGGACAGATGGCTGCCAAAAACATTCAGTACTTC. The variable domain in full, completed from reference TRBV19 and TRBJ2-4, reads DGGITQSPKYLFRKEGQNVTLSCEQNLNHDAMYWYRQDPGQGLRLIYYSQIVNDFQKGDIAEGYSVSREKKESFPLTVTSAQKNPTAFYLCASSPPPGQMAAKNIQYFGAGTRLSVL.

In its sample, this clone was seen a few times. The rearrangement links TRBV27 to TRBJ2-7; 9 nucleotides agree with TRBD2. The CDR3 spans 16 residues. Germline values: CDR1 MNHEY, CDR2 SMNVEV (reference sequence). Trimming removed 5 bases from V and 1 base from J; junction bases left unmatched: 9. DNA of the CDR3: TGTGCCAGCAGTGAGGCGCCGACTAGCGGTTCCTACGAGCAGTACTTC. As protein: CASSEAPTSGSYEQYF.

The J gene is TRBJ2-1, the V gene TRBV2; 8 nucleotides align to TRBD2. CDR3 length equals 15 residues. In germline, CDR1 is SNHLY, CDR2 FYNNEI. J was trimmed by 8 bases and V by 1 base; bases with no gene match: 7. The CDR3 DNA reads TGTGCCAGCAGTGAAGGCGGGAGGTCAGGCCATGAGCAGTTCTTC. Translation gives CASSEGGRSGHEQFF. Looking up the rest from reference TRBV2 and TRBJ2-1 gives the full variable domain: EPEVTQTPSHQVTQMGQEVILRCVPISNHLYFYWYRQILGQKVEFLVSFYNNEISEKSEIFDDQFSVERPDGSNFTLKIRSTKLEDSAMYFCASSEGGRSGHEQFFGPGTRLTVL.

This chain's CDR3 is CSAGTGARNTEAFF. The CDR3 bases are TGCAGCGCAGGGACAGGGGCACGGAACACTGAAGCTTTCTTT. The chain links TRBV29-1 to TRBJ1-1, with 10 bases fitting TRBD1. The CDR3 has 14 residues. Looked up from germline, CDR1 is SQVTM and CDR2 is ANQGSEA. With V trimmed by 7 bases and J by 1 base, 6 bases remained unmatched.